This T cell receptor (beta chain) was identified in a study of T cells in Graves' hyperthyroidism and ophthalmopathy. General study results and limits: Blood held most thyroid clonotypes expanded above 0.001 frequency.

Note on this clonotype: Its antigen is unidentified.

Patients having uncontrolled infection, another autoimmune disease, pregnancy or lactation were not included. Diagnosis relied on clinical symptoms, serum thyroxine and TRAb, thyroid ultrasound and orbital computed tomography. The CDR3 regions of TCR beta were amplified from RNA transcripts. HTBI primers were employed in a first-round RT-PCR of the TCR CDR3. Via MiXCR, TCRdb re-called the multiplex PCR reads, giving one row per CDR3 protein. The sample yields a few hundred thousand distinct CDR3 sequences, around 50% seen once. V was clipped by 0 bases and J by 5 bases; unmatched bases: 3. CDR1 is SGHRS and CDR2 is YFSETQ in the germline V gene. CDR3 length: 14 amino acids.

The source is an adult woman with Graves' disease, either hyperthyroidism or ophthalmopathy (not recorded which). The chain links TRBV5-1 to TRBJ1-1; TRBD1 matches 8 bases. The sequenced sample consisted of peripheral blood or thyroid tissue (not recorded which). CDR3 residues: CASSLGTGMTEAFF. DNA for the CDR3: TGCGCCAGCAGCTTGGGGACAGGGATGACTGAAGCTTTCTTT.